The next 10 T cell receptor beta chains were all read from a single sample in a study of cytomegalovirus exposure and HLA in healthy donors listed by TCRdb under 2017. Library construction relied on the immunoSEQ multiplex PCR assay. The multiplex PCR relied on a mix of 60 forward primers for TCR Vbeta segments and 13 reverse primers for TCR Jbeta segments. The table was pulled from immuneACCESS by TCRdb, which kept in-frame rearrangements only. Such tables lose some clones; where checked, under half of the loss comes from unresolved V genes, and the rest has no known cause. The sample's records list over 200,000 clones. The leading ten clones occupy 0.75% to 1% of the sample. The sequencing input was PBMCs. Receptor source: a woman aged 25 to 39 in good health and CMV-seropositive.

The rearrangement uses TRBV7-2 and TRBJ2-7, with D unclear. Germline assignment: CDR1 SGHTA and CDR2 FQGNSA. CDR3 length: 14 residues. Trimming stripped 5 bases from V and 3 bases from J, with 14 bases between. The CDR3 here is CASSQTRVNYEQYF. In DNA form, the CDR3 reads TGTGCCAGCAGCCAGACTCGGGTGAACTACGAGCAGTACTTC.

V usage is TRBV4-1 and J usage is TRBJ2-5; 15 positions match TRBD2. The junction had 7 bases not matched to a gene; V was cut back by 7 bases and J by 4 bases. From germline, CDR1 is MGHRA and CDR2 YSYEKL. The CDR3 loop spans 16 amino acids. The DNA for the CDR3 is TGCGCCAGCACCCCCGTGGGACTAGCGGGAGGAGAGACCCAGTACTTC. Protein sequence: CASTPVGLAGGETQYF.

V gene TRBV15 combines with J gene TRBJ1-3; weak D call: TRBD1 (6 bases). With 0 bases removed from V and 7 bases from J, the gap between germline ends came to 13 bases. CDR1 and CDR2 (germline): LNHNV, YYDKDF (reference sequence). The CDR3 length is 15 residues. CDR3 coding DNA: TGTGCCACCAGCAGAGATCCGTCAGGGGAGAACACCATATATTTT. This translates into CATSRDPSGENTIYF.

The chain links TRBV4-1 to TRBJ2-7, with D perhaps TRBD2 (5 bases). Germline V gene data show CDR1 as MGHRA and CDR2 as YSYEKL. The CDR3 spans 13 residues. Trimming removed 3 bases at V and 5 bases at J, with 11 bases between. The CDR3 DNA is TGCGCCAGCAGCCAGGTTGGAGGCCACGAGCAGTACTTC. Translation gives CASSQVGGHEQYF.

The J gene is TRBJ2-1, the V gene TRBV7-9; 14 bases agree with TRBD2. Germline V gene data show CDR1 as SEHNR and CDR2 as FQNEAQ (reference sequence). This CDR3 region has 14 residues. The J segment lost 14 bases and the V segment lost 5 bases, leaving 8 bases of the junction unmatched. In DNA form, the CDR3 reads TGTGCCAGCAGCGCGGGGACTAGCGGGAGTATCGAGTTCTTC. Protein product: CASSAGTSGSIEFF.

This sequence joins TRBV7-8 and TRBJ2-3, with D perhaps matching TRBD2 (6 bases). The CDR3 extends over 15 amino acids. The V gene lost 3 bases and the J gene lost 1 base, with 11 bases spanning the gap. Per the germline V gene, CDR1 is SGHVS and CDR2 is FQNEAQ. The CDR3 DNA follows: TGTGCCAGCAGCTTCGGGGCTAGCGGCACAGATACGCAGTATTTT. Protein product: CASSFGASGTDTQYF.

V is TRBV4-3 and J is TRBJ2-3, with D maybe TRBD2 (6 bases). V gave up 3 bases and J gave up 2 bases, with 12 bases separating them. The CDR3 is 15 residues long. CDR1 is LGHNA and CDR2 is YSLEER in the germline V gene. The CDR3 loop is CASSHREFPTDTQYF. DNA of the CDR3: TGCGCCAGCAGCCACCGGGAGTTCCCCACAGATACGCAGTATTTT.

The chain couples TRBV7-2 to TRBJ2-7, with a tentative D call TRBD1 (7 bases). There are 15 residues in the CDR3. Germline loops: CDR1 SGHTA, CDR2 FQGNSA. V was trimmed by 3 bases and J by 2 bases, leaving 14 bases between them. Written as DNA, the CDR3 is TGTGCCAGCAGCTTGGGGGGCAGGGGGGCCTACGAGCAGTACTTC. Encoded protein: CASSLGGRGAYEQYF.

CDR3 protein: CATSRGDYGYTF. The CDR3 DNA is TGTGCCACCAGCAGAGGCGACTATGGCTACACCTTC. The chain joins TRBV15 to TRBJ1-2; D gene unclear. In germline, CDR1 is LNHNV, CDR2 YYDKDF (reference sequence). This CDR3 has 12 residues. The V end lost 1 base, the J end lost 3 bases, and 3 bases lay between the germline ends.

As concerns this clone: In the same sample, other DNA sequences code for this CDR3. The J gene is TRBJ2-2, the V gene TRBV9, with TRBD2 matching 9 bases. The V gene end was trimmed by 0 bases and the J gene end by 5 bases; junction bases not matched to a gene: 5. Germline V CDR1 and CDR2: SGDLS, YYNGEE. The CDR3 is made up of 16 amino acids. The CDR3 sequence is CASSVGLAGTTGELFF. Here the CDR3 DNA reads TGTGCCAGCAGCGTAGGGCTAGCGGGAACGACCGGGGAGCTGTTTTTT. The full variable domain, completed using reference TRBV9 and TRBJ2-2, is DSGVTQTPKHLITATGQRVTLRCSPRSGDLSVYWYQQSLDQGLQFLIQYYNGEERAKGNILERFSAQQFPDLHSELNLSSLELGDSALYFCASSVGLAGTTGELFFGEGSRLTVL.